This T cell receptor (beta chain) originates from a study of neurological immune-mediated disorders. Whole-study context: Multiple sclerosis patients numbered about 34, of whom around 30 were relapsing-remitting and 3 secondary progressive. Study-level points and caveats: Levels of TCR clonal expansion peaked in HTLV-1-associated myelopathy and reached their lowest in multiple sclerosis, under those of healthy controls.

This clonotype was counted many times. Its matching antigen is unknown. The authors produced cDNA by 5'RACE using 10-nucleotide random UMIs. One entry per CDR3 protein results from TCRdb running MiXCR on the 5' RACE reads. Of around 64,000 distinct CDR3 sequences listed, 2.5% to 3.5% are singletons. Unsorted libraries came from 2 million PBMCs stored at -80 °C. Germline V CDR1 and CDR2: SGDLS, YYNGEE. Between the trimmed V and J ends, which lost 0 bases and 5 bases, there was a span of 14 bases. This CDR3 has 15 residues. This receptor was taken from a woman between 50 and 59 years old with multiple sclerosis. The sequenced sample was PBMCs. The chain combines TRBV9 with TRBJ1-1; D is ambiguous. CDR3 DNA sequence: TGTGCCAGCAGCGTAGTTGGGGTCCTGGGGACTGAAGCTTTCTTT. This translates into CASSVVGVLGTEAFF. Based on the CDR3 plus reference TRBV9 and TRBJ1-1, the full variable domain is DSGVTQTPKHLITATGQRVTLRCSPRSGDLSVYWYQQSLDQGLQFLIQYYNGEERAKGNILERFSAQQFPDLHSELNLSSLELGDSALYFCASSVVGVLGTEAFFGQGTRLTVV.